One and the same sample provided the 9 T cell receptor beta chains below, sequenced in a study of cytomegalovirus exposure and HLA in healthy donors. The PCR employed 60 Vbeta primers together with 13 Jbeta primers. TCRdb keeps only in-frame clones here, not all; method: immunoSEQ multiplex PCR. The sample records 200,000 to 250,000 clones, approximately 80% being singletons. What was sequenced was PBMCs. The receptor set was obtained from a man aged 45-65 years in good health and CMV-seronegative.

The genes are TRBV14 and TRBJ2-1; no reliable D call. CDR1 is SGHDN and CDR2 is FVKESK in the germline V gene. The V end lost 1 base, the J end lost 14 bases, and 15 bases lay between the germline ends. The CDR3 contains 13 residues. The DNA of the CDR3 is TGTGCCAGCAGCCAAGCTCGAACGGGTGAAAAGTTCTTC. This codes for CASSQARTGEKFF.

The chain couples TRBV12-5 to TRBJ1-5; D is uncertain. This CDR3 spans 14 amino acids. The V gene lost 4 bases and the J gene lost 0 bases, with 7 bases spanning the gap. The germline gives CDR1 LGHNT, CDR2 FRNRAP. CDR3: CASGSGISNQPQHF. The CDR3 DNA sequence: TGTGCTAGTGGTTCAGGTATTAGCAATCAGCCCCAGCATTTT.

The V and J genes are TRBV25-1 and TRBJ2-2, with D tentatively TRBD1 (6 bases). The CDR3 has 16 amino acids. Germline CDR1 is MGHDK and CDR2 is SYGVNS. Trimming took 8 bases from V and 4 from J, leaving 20 bases between them. DNA for the CDR3: TGTGCCAGCGGACAACCTAGGGGGTCGGTCACCGGGGAGCTGTTTTTT. It is translated as CASGQPRGSVTGELFF.

The genes are TRBV2 and TRBJ2-7, with D hard to call. The CDR3 spans 11 residues. Trimming shortened V by 4 bases and J by 5 bases, and 6 bases separated the two germline ends. Germline V gene data show CDR1 as SNHLY and CDR2 as FYNNEI. CDR3 residues: CASSVKHEQYF. The CDR3 DNA reads as TGTGCCAGCAGTGTGAAGCACGAGCAGTACTTC.

This chain links TRBV15 with TRBJ1-1; D ambiguous. Germline CDR1 LNHNV, CDR2 YYDKDF (reference sequence). The CDR3 covers 15 residues. With 3 bases removed from V and 3 bases from J, the gap between germline ends came to 14 bases. The CDR3 DNA is TGTGCCACCAGCAGCACCCACGGGGATTACACTGAAGCTTTCTTT. It encodes CATSSTHGDYTEAFF.

The genes are TRBV2 and TRBJ1-3; tentative D call: TRBD1 (6 bases). This CDR3 has 16 residues. V lost 6 bases, J lost 0 bases, and 15 bases lay in between. Germline CDR1 and CDR2: SNHLY and FYNNEI. The CDR3 sequence is CASRAQGMPSGNTIYF. The CDR3 DNA reads TGTGCCAGCAGAGCCCAGGGGATGCCCTCTGGAAACACCATATATTTT.

V and J are TRBV6-1 and TRBJ2-2, with TRBD1 matching 9 bases. The CDR3 loop spans 15 amino acids. Losses at the gene ends were 6 bases for V and 1 base for J; bases not matched to a gene: 3. Looked up from germline, CDR1 is MNHNS and CDR2 is SASEGT. CDR3 nucleotides: TGTGCCAGCAGGCCGGGACAGGGGAACACCGGGGAGCTGTTTTTT. This sequence encodes CASRPGQGNTGELFF.

This chain's CDR3 is CASSLTGFGETQYF. The CDR3 nucleotides read TGCGCCAGCAGCTTGACGGGGTTCGGCGAGACCCAGTACTTC. This chain joins TRBV5-1 and TRBJ2-5, with TRBD2 as a possible D gene (5 bases). Looked up from germline, CDR1 is SGHRS and CDR2 is YFSETQ. This CDR3 has 14 residues. The V gene lost 1 base and the J gene lost 5 bases, with 12 bases spanning the gap.

J is TRBJ1-2 and V is TRBV27, with 9 bases matching TRBD1. CDR1 is MNHEY, CDR2 SMNVEV, per germline (reference sequence). The CDR3 length is 14 residues. The V segment lost 8 bases and the J segment 10 bases; nucleotides outside the gene matches: 14. The CDR3 protein is CASGVSRQGEDYTF. The DNA of the CDR3 is TGTGCCAGCGGTGTATCGAGACAGGGGGAGGACTACACCTTC.